The rows below give T cell receptor beta chains drawn from one sample of a study of response to subunit inactivated influenza vaccine. One entry per CDR3 protein results from TCRdb running MiXCR on the RT-PCR reads. Of about 500,000 distinct CDR3 sequences detected, 16% appear once; the ten largest clones hold approximately 3%. The sample consisted of CD4+ T cells sorted from PBMCs, taken about 24 months after vaccination. The receptors were gathered from a man between 50 and 70 years old who received an inactivated influenza vaccine. The CDR3 runs from the conserved cysteine through the conserved F or W. The D gene is left open where the match is weak. Some rows have no size entry. The others give once, few or many, or a class for an expanded clone.

TRBV6-2/TRBV6-3	few	-	TRBJ2-5	CASSYPASSQETQYF	TGTGCCAGCAGTTACCCCGCCAGCTCCCAAGAGACCCAGTACTTC
TRBV10-1	few	-	TRBJ1-2	CASSEGRYYGYTF	TGCGCCAGCAGTGAGGGACGGTACTATGGCTACACCTTC
TRBV14	-	TRBD1	TRBJ2-2	CASSRTGGASGELFF	TGTGCCAGCAGCCGGACAGGGGGCGCAAGCGGGGAGCTGTTTTTT
TRBV20-1	few	-	TRBJ1-4	CSAGIRLNEKLFF	TGCAGTGCTGGGATTAGACTAAATGAAAAACTGTTTTTT
TRBV6-4	-	-	TRBJ2-1	CASSRDRVSSNEQFF	TGTGCCAGCAGCCGGGACCGAGTTTCCTCCAATGAGCAGTTCTTC
TRBV4-2	few	TRBD1	TRBJ2-6	CASSHLGTGLHGANVLTF	TGTGCCAGCAGCCATCTAGGGACAGGGCTTCACGGGGCCAACGTCCTGACTTTC
TRBV12-3/TRBV12-4	few	-	TRBJ2-7	CASSLPGVYEQYF	TGTGCCAGCAGTTTACCGGGAGTCTACGAGCAGTACTTC
TRBV6-1	-	-	TRBJ2-1	CASSPVRGSNEQFF	TGTGCCAGCAGCCCCGTACGGGGGTCCAATGAGCAGTTCTTC
TRBV28	few	-	TRBJ2-7	CASSLRITQYF	TGTGCCAGCAGTTTACGGATTACGCAGTACTTC
TRBV29-1	-	TRBD1	TRBJ2-5	CSSLHRGETQYF	TGCAGCTCACTGCACAGGGGAGAGACCCAGTACTTC
TRBV7-2	-	-	TRBJ1-1	CASSLGEASTEAFF	TGTGCCAGCAGCTTAGGGGAAGCTAGCACTGAAGCTTTCTTT
TRBV5-6	few	TRBD2	TRBJ2-1	CASSSPSGITYNEQFF	TGTGCCAGCAGCTCCCCTAGCGGGATCACCTACAATGAGCAGTTCTTC
TRBV4-1	few	TRBD1	TRBJ1-3	CASSQVDPRQGFGWNSGNTIYF	TGCGCCAGCAGCCAAGTAGATCCTCGACAGGGGTTCGGTTGGAACTCTGGAAACACCATATATTTT
TRBV29-1	many	TRBD1	TRBJ1-5	CSVLVEWDRGRLDNQPQHF	TGCAGCGTCCTCGTGGAGTGGGACAGGGGGCGTCTGGACAATCAGCCCCAGCATTTT
TRBV28	-	-	TRBJ2-7	CASSDTGHRTYEQYF	TGTGCCAGCAGTGACACCGGCCACCGTACCTACGAGCAGTACTTC
TRBV4-2	-	-	TRBJ2-7	CASSQAGYSYEQYF	TGTGCCAGCAGCCAAGCAGGGTACTCCTACGAGCAGTACTTC
TRBV29-1	few	-	TRBJ2-1	CSVDSAISYNEQFF	TGCAGCGTTGATAGCGCCATCTCCTACAATGAGCAGTTCTTC
TRBV4-3	few	-	TRBJ2-7	CASSRVFRDEQYF	TGCGCCAGCAGCCGGGTGTTTCGGGACGAGCAGTACTTC
TRBV11-2	few	-	TRBJ2-1	CASSLGAGLSSYNEQFF	TGTGCCAGCAGCTTAGGAGCGGGCCTTAGCTCCTACAATGAGCAGTTCTTC
TRBV3-1	-	-	TRBJ1-2	CASSQDLWNYGYTF	TGTGCCAGCAGCCAAGATTTGTGGAACTATGGCTACACCTTC
TRBV11-3	many	-	TRBJ2-1	CASSSHYNEQFF	TGTGCCAGCAGCTCACATTACAATGAGCAGTTCTTC
TRBV27	few	-	TRBJ1-5	CASSLRRSESGQPQHF	TGTGCCAGCAGTTTACGCCGCAGCGAATCGGGGCAGCCCCAGCATTTT
TRBV24-1	-	-	TRBJ2-3	CATSSYRMSTDTQYF	TGTGCCACCAGTTCGTACAGGATGAGCACAGATACGCAGTATTTT
TRBV12-3/TRBV12-4	-	-	TRBJ1-2	CASSHHKSGYGYTF	TGTGCCAGCAGTCATCATAAGTCGGGCTATGGCTACACCTTC
TRBV20-1	-	TRBD2	TRBJ2-3	CSARGSGRAGGTDTQYF	TGCAGTGCTAGGGGGAGCGGGAGGGCCGGGGGCACAGATACGCAGTATTTT
TRBV6-2/TRBV6-3	-	TRBD2	TRBJ2-3	CASSYGGSVFTDTQYF	TGTGCCAGCAGTTACGGCGGGAGTGTTTTCACAGATACGCAGTATTTT
TRBV6-2/TRBV6-3	many	-	TRBJ2-7	CASKQGPRWREQYF	TGTGCCAGCAAACAGGGACCGCGCTGGAGAGAGCAGTACTTC
TRBV19	-	-	TRBJ2-1	CASSMQGPNEQFF	TGTGCCAGTAGTATGCAGGGGCCAAATGAGCAGTTCTTC
TRBV15	-	-	TRBJ1-5	CATSRGGYQPQHF	TGTGCCACCAGCAGAGGAGGATATCAGCCCCAGCATTTT
TRBV12-3/TRBV12-4	few	-	TRBJ2-1	CASSPSRDPMFF	TGTGCCAGCAGCCCGAGCCGGGACCCGATGTTCTTC
TRBV7-9	few	-	TRBJ1-1	CASSLVMRLMNTEAFF	TGTGCCAGCAGCTTAGTGATGCGTCTGATGAACACTGAAGCTTTCTTT
TRBV15	-	TRBD2	TRBJ2-2	CATSRATTSSGTGELFF	TGTGCCACCAGCAGAGCTACCACCTCTAGCGGAACCGGGGAGCTGTTTTTT
TRBV7-2	few	-	TRBJ1-2	CASSSERGYTF	TGTGCCAGCAGCTCGGAAAGGGGCTACACCTTC
TRBV6-1	few	TRBD2	TRBJ2-1	CASSPAGGGEQFF	TGTGCCAGCAGTCCAGCGGGAGGCGGTGAGCAGTTCTTC
TRBV5-1	many	-	TRBJ2-5	CASSPGARETQYF	TGCGCCAGCAGCCCGGGGGCGAGGGAGACCCAGTACTTC
TRBV5-1	-	TRBD1	TRBJ1-4	CASSGQGNNEKLFF	TGCGCCAGCAGCGGACAGGGGAATAATGAAAAACTGTTTTTT
TRBV28	few	-	TRBJ2-5	CASSLQAGWKTQYF	TGTGCCAGCAGTTTACAGGCAGGGTGGAAGACCCAGTACTTC
TRBV4-1	few	-	TRBJ2-5	CASSQIPGLPKEKETQYF	TGCGCCAGCAGCCAAATTCCTGGGCTGCCAAAAGAAAAAGAGACCCAGTACTTC
TRBV6-2/TRBV6-3	few	TRBD1	TRBJ2-3	CASSRDRETDTQYF	TGTGCCAGCAGCCGGGACAGGGAGACAGATACGCAGTATTTT
TRBV30	few	TRBD1	TRBJ2-7	CAWSRQGHEQYF	TGTGCCTGGAGTCGACAGGGGCACGAGCAGTACTTC
TRBV3-1	few	-	TRBJ1-1	CASSQGISMNTEAFF	TGTGCCAGCAGCCAGGGAATTTCGATGAACACTGAAGCTTTCTTT
TRBV20-1	few	TRBD2	TRBJ2-1	CSARGRGYEQFF	TGCAGTGCGCGCGGGAGGGGGTATGAGCAGTTCTTC
TRBV11-2	few	-	TRBJ2-3	CASSFFRSGGADTQYF	TGTGCCAGCAGCTTCTTCAGGTCTGGGGGCGCAGATACGCAGTATTTT
TRBV10-1	once	-	TRBJ1-4	CASSTGGTNEKLFF	TGCGCCAGCAGTACAGGAGGAACTAATGAAAAACTGTTTTTT
TRBV6-5	-	-	TRBJ1-3	CASSYSRGSGNTIYF	TGTGCCAGCAGTTACTCCCGAGGGTCTGGAAACACCATATATTTT
TRBV11-2	few	TRBD2	TRBJ2-1	CASSFGVAGANEQFF	TGTGCCAGCAGCTTCGGAGTAGCGGGGGCCAATGAGCAGTTCTTC
TRBV6-1	-	-	TRBJ2-1	CASSPVGAYNEQFF	TGTGCCAGCAGCCCGGTGGGAGCCTACAATGAGCAGTTCTTC
TRBV4-1	-	-	TRBJ2-4	CASSQVSARSIQYF	TGCGCCAGCAGCCAAGTGAGTGCCCGGAGCATTCAGTACTTC
TRBV9	-	TRBD1	TRBJ2-5	CASSVKTGGQETQYF	TGTGCCAGCAGCGTTAAGACAGGGGGCCAAGAGACCCAGTACTTC
TRBV12-3/TRBV12-4	few	-	TRBJ2-1	CASSLASSGEQFF	TGTGCCAGCAGTTTAGCAAGCTCAGGTGAGCAGTTCTTC
TRBV7-9	-	TRBD1	TRBJ1-2	CASSLGDGTGVRGYTF	TGTGCCAGCAGCTTAGGGGACGGGACAGGGGTTCGCGGCTACACCTTC
TRBV29-1	few	-	TRBJ2-7	CSVLLAPRSSAYEQYF	TGCAGCGTTCTTCTGGCTCCCCGATCCTCAGCCTACGAGCAGTACTTC
TRBV5-5	-	-	TRBJ1-2	CASSYLDVPAGYTF	TGTGCCAGCAGCTACTTGGACGTCCCGGCCGGCTACACCTTC
TRBV5-1	few	-	TRBJ2-1	CASSLGPGGYEQFF	TGCGCCAGCAGCTTGGGCCCGGGGGGCTATGAGCAGTTCTTC